Listed here is a single T cell receptor (beta chain). Its specificity is not known. Germline V gives CDR1 MNHEY, CDR2 SMNVEV (reference sequence). V gave up 5 bases and J gave up 2 bases, with 16 bases separating them. The CDR3 covers 16 residues. Subsets obtained from CD4+ cells comprised CD45RA+ naive and CD45RA-negative memory cells. The data were obtained in a study of shared clonotypes between healthy human individuals. Study results and caveats: Sequencing depth was predicted to influence how clonotypes are shared among donors.

Methods used by the authors: Filtering differed, since immunoSEQ gave only junction sequences and no quality scores. Repertoires were generated with immunoSEQ multiplex PCR, while TCRdb's copy carries only in-frame clones and drops some. That table supplies the V and J calls and clone size; D and trimming were determined from the DNA. Among roughly 2,500,000 clones listed, 93% were seen once. Sequencing input: naive CD4+ T cells from PBMCs. The subset was: CD45RA+ positively selected. The chain couples TRBV27 to TRBJ1-5; D is perhaps TRBD1 (5 bases). This clonotype was obtained from a man younger than 35 in good health. Some clones in this sample may be carry-over from other donors' samples. The CDR3 DNA sequence: TGTGCCAGCAGTCCAGGCAGGGTCAGGGGCAATCAGCCCCAGCATTTT. Translating it yields CASSPGRVRGNQPQHF.